This TCR beta chain was sequenced during a study of control samples from healthy donors and cancer patients. Germline CDR1 MNHEY, CDR2 SMNVEV (reference sequence). The CDR3 has 14 residues. V trimming: 5 bases; J trimming: 4 bases; junction bases outside the gene matches: 6. Assay: immunoSEQ multiplex PCR; the TCRdb copy retains only in-frame clones and omits some. The data show fewer than 200,000 clones, 88% seen once. Source material: blood. The chain employs TRBV27 and TRBJ1-2; 8 bases are a match to TRBD1. This clonotype originated in a woman aged 25-40 years in good health. The CDR3 DNA follows: TGTGCCAGCAGTCCAGGACAGGGAGGCTATGGCTACACCTTC. Encoded protein: CASSPGQGGYGYTF.